Listed below are T cell receptor beta chains from one sample, sequenced in a study of spatial heterogeneity in lung cancer. MiXCR, run by TCRdb on the 5' RACE reads, gives a single entry per CDR3 protein. The sample records tens of thousands of distinct CDR3 sequences, about an eighth being singletons. The sequencing used PBMCs, collected at surgery. The receptors come from a male donor with early-stage non-small cell lung cancer. The CDR3 runs from the conserved cysteine through the conserved F or W. Fields, in order: J gene, CDR3 length, clone size, D gene, V gene, CDR3 protein, CDR3 DNA. D genes are given only for firm matches. Clone size, where shown, is once, few, many, or a class for clones that have expanded.

>TRBJ2-3|17|.|TRBD2|TRBV20-1
CSADPGLAGLSTDAQYF
TGCAGTGCAGATCCGGGACTAGCGGGGCTTAGCACAGATGCGCAGTATTTT
>TRBJ1-1|15|.|.|TRBV3-1
CASSQAARVVTEAFF
TGTGCCAGCAGCCAAGCGGCCAGGGTCGTCACTGAAGCTTTCTTT
>TRBJ2-7|13|.|.|TRBV6-5
CASSYAGTYEQYF
TGTGCCAGCAGTTACGCAGGGACCTACGAGCAGTACTTC
>TRBJ2-7|12|.|.|TRBV5-1
CASSLEGSKKYF
TGCGCCAGCAGCTTGGAGGGCAGCAAAAAGTACTTC
>TRBJ1-4|14|few|TRBD1|TRBV7-9
CASFPGTGDEKLFF
TGTGCCAGCTTCCCCGGGACAGGGGATGAAAAACTGTTTTTT
>TRBJ2-1|12|.|.|TRBV9
CASSSPGDEQFF
TGTGCCAGCAGCTCCCCGGGGGATGAGCAGTTCTTC
>TRBJ1-6|15|few|.|TRBV29-1
CSVEDRAGHNSPLHF
TGCAGCGTTGAAGATCGGGCGGGTCATAATTCACCCCTCCACTTT
>TRBJ2-2|16|few|TRBD1|TRBV5-6
CASSLEYRGTTGELFF
TGTGCCAGCAGCTTGGAATACAGGGGGACCACCGGGGAGCTGTTTTTT
>TRBJ2-4|13|few|.|TRBV5-1
CASSLLTEDIQYF
TGCGCCAGCAGCTTGTTAACAGAGGACATTCAGTACTTC
>TRBJ2-1|15|.|.|TRBV7-2
CASSSLGLAYNEQFF
TGTGCCAGCAGCTCCCTAGGACTGGCTTACAATGAGCAGTTCTTC
>TRBJ2-2|15|.|.|TRBV9
CASSVRRGPTGELFF
TGTGCCAGCAGCGTACGCAGGGGTCCCACCGGGGAGCTGTTTTTT
>TRBJ2-2|17|few|.|TRBV24-1
CATSGGRQGANTGELFF
TGTGCCACCAGTGGCGGTAGGCAGGGCGCGAACACCGGGGAGCTGTTTTTT
>TRBJ2-2|16|few|.|TRBV24-1
CATSWLGPANTGELFF
TGTGCCACCAGTTGGCTCGGGCCAGCGAACACCGGGGAGCTGTTTTTT
>TRBJ2-5|14|few|.|TRBV5-1
CASSIGGLVKTQYF
TGCGCCAGCAGCATCGGGGGGCTCGTGAAGACCCAGTACTTC
>TRBJ2-1|15|.|.|TRBV29-1
CSVSSPPARYNEQFF
TGCAGCGTTTCCTCCCCACCTGCACGCTACAATGAGCAGTTCTTC
>TRBJ2-1|15|.|TRBD1|TRBV7-9
CASRFGTGKLDEQFF
TGTGCCAGCAGGTTCGGGACAGGGAAGCTGGATGAGCAGTTCTTC
>TRBJ2-5|14|.|.|TRBV7-7
CASSSPVTPETQYF
TGTGCTAGCAGCTCCCCGGTTACTCCGGAGACCCAGTACTTC
>TRBJ1-1|15|many|.|TRBV10-3
CAISESPGLNTEAFF
TGTGCCATCAGTGAGTCGCCAGGGCTGAACACTGAAGCTTTCTTT
>TRBJ1-2|15|many|.|TRBV20-1
CSSMVAGELGYGYTF
TGCAGTAGTATGGTCGCAGGGGAGTTAGGCTATGGCTACACCTTC
>TRBJ2-5|14|many|TRBD1|TRBV29-1
CSVARTGGRQTQYF
TGCAGCGTTGCGCGGACAGGGGGCCGACAGACCCAGTACTTC
>TRBJ1-4|14|few|.|TRBV7-2
CASSHWDTPEKLFF
TGTGCCAGCAGCCATTGGGACACCCCTGAAAAACTGTTTTTT
>TRBJ2-2|14|.|TRBD1|TRBV5-4
CASSPGQSTGELFF
TGTGCCAGCAGCCCGGGACAGTCCACCGGGGAGCTGTTTTTT
>TRBJ2-1|17|many|TRBD2|TRBV20-1
CSAIPGTSGTAHNEQFF
TGCAGTGCTATACCCGGGACTAGCGGGACAGCCCACAATGAGCAGTTCTTC
>TRBJ2-7|13|.|.|TRBV29-1
CSGGSGEGYEQYF
TGCAGCGGGGGGTCGGGAGAAGGATACGAGCAGTACTTC
>TRBJ1-6|13|.|TRBD1|TRBV20-1
CSAGQGTGSPLHF
TGCAGTGCTGGACAGGGAACGGGATCACCCCTCCACTTT
>TRBJ1-1|14|.|.|TRBV29-1
CSVEEARAGTEAFF
TGCAGCGTTGAAGAGGCCAGGGCAGGGACTGAAGCTTTCTTT
>TRBJ1-1|16|few|TRBD1|TRBV10-3
CAISEGPGQGANEAFF
TGTGCCATCAGTGAGGGTCCGGGACAGGGGGCAAATGAAGCTTTCTTT
>TRBJ2-1|13|many|.|TRBV7-9
CASSLGQDNEQFF
TGTGCCAGCAGCTTAGGTCAGGACAATGAGCAGTTCTTC
>TRBJ1-2|15|few|.|TRBV5-4
CASSATAPLNYGYTF
TGTGCCAGCAGCGCAACAGCTCCATTAAACTATGGCTACACCTTC
>TRBJ2-1|11|few|.|TRBV29-1
CSVGDGNEQFF
TGCAGCGTTGGGGACGGCAATGAGCAGTTCTTC
>TRBJ2-3|17|few|.|TRBV5-4
CASSLGPVEASTDTQYF
TGTGCCAGCAGCTTGGGTCCAGTAGAGGCTAGCACAGATACGCAGTATTTT
>TRBJ2-3|12|many|.|TRBV5-1
CASSFSADTQYF
TGCGCCAGCAGCTTTAGCGCGGATACGCAGTATTTT
>TRBJ1-5|13|.|.|TRBV12-3/TRBV12-4
CASSSTGWEPQHF
TGTGCCAGCAGCTCCACGGGATGGGAGCCCCAGCATTTT
>TRBJ2-3|15|few|TRBD2|TRBV7-2
CASSPSGGYTDTQYF
TGTGCCAGCAGCCCTAGCGGGGGGTACACAGATACGCAGTATTTT
>TRBJ2-1|15|many|.|TRBV6-2/TRBV6-3
CASSYKQSLYNEQFF
TGTGCCAGCAGTTATAAGCAGTCTCTGTACAATGAGCAGTTCTTC
>TRBJ2-2|14|.|TRBD2|TRBV2
CASRKREMGGELFF
TGTGCCAGCAGAAAGCGGGAGATGGGCGGGGAGCTGTTTTTT
>TRBJ2-7|15|few|TRBD2|TRBV4-1
CASSQGLAGGRKQYF
TGCGCCAGCAGCCAAGGACTAGCGGGAGGGAGGAAGCAGTACTTC
>TRBJ1-1|13|few|.|TRBV20-1
CSAGDTGHTEAFF
TGCAGTGCAGGGGACACCGGCCACACTGAAGCTTTCTTT
>TRBJ1-1|14|few|.|TRBV28
CASRLWYMNTEAFF
TGTGCCAGCAGGCTGTGGTACATGAACACTGAAGCTTTCTTT
>TRBJ2-6|17|many|TRBD1|TRBV29-1
CSVRLGTGNSGANVLTF
TGCAGCGTTCGTTTGGGGACAGGTAACTCTGGGGCCAACGTCCTGACTTTC
>TRBJ2-7|11|many|.|TRBV5-1
CASSLLGEQYF
TGCGCCAGCAGCTTGCTAGGGGAGCAGTACTTC
>TRBJ2-6|16|.|.|TRBV7-2
CASSLVAAAGANVLTF
TGTGCCAGCAGCTTAGTGGCGGCAGCTGGGGCCAACGTCCTGACTTTC
>TRBJ1-4|14|few|.|TRBV29-1
CSVETAGLGEKLFF
TGCAGCGTTGAGACGGCAGGGTTGGGCGAAAAACTGTTTTTT
>TRBJ2-3|15|few|.|TRBV27
CASSYGGLGTDTQYF
TGTGCCAGCAGTTATGGGGGATTGGGCACAGATACGCAGTATTTT
>TRBJ2-2|14|.|TRBD2|TRBV27
CASSLRRGIGELFF
TGTGCCAGCAGTTTGCGGCGGGGGATCGGGGAGCTGTTTTTT
>TRBJ1-1|13|once|.|TRBV7-9
CASSFGAEIEAFF
TGTGCCAGCAGCTTTGGCGCGGAGATAGAAGCTTTCTTT
>TRBJ2-2|15|many|TRBD1|TRBV20-1
CSAYRGRGEAGELFF
TGCAGTGCGTACAGGGGGCGGGGAGAAGCCGGGGAGCTGTTTTTT
>TRBJ2-1|15|.|.|TRBV6-6
CASSPSGQPYNEQFF
TGTGCCAGCAGTCCCTCGGGACAACCCTACAATGAGCAGTTCTTC
>TRBJ2-6|17|.|.|TRBV18
CASSPGTPGSGANVLTF
TGTGCCAGCTCACCCGGGACTCCCGGATCTGGGGCCAACGTCCTGACTTTC
>TRBJ2-1|13|few|.|TRBV7-3
CASSFAPYNEQFF
TGTGCCAGCAGCTTTGCACCCTACAATGAGCAGTTCTTC
>TRBJ2-3|15|few|TRBD2|TRBV7-6
CASSLEAGVPDTQYF
TGTGCCAGCAGCTTAGAAGCGGGAGTTCCCGATACGCAGTATTTT
>TRBJ2-3|15|.|.|TRBV5-5
CASSLAPGWTDTQYF
TGTGCCAGCAGCTTGGCGCCAGGGTGGACAGATACGCAGTATTTT
>TRBJ2-5|14|.|.|TRBV19
CASSIDLIQETQYF
TGTGCCAGTAGTATAGATCTTATCCAAGAGACCCAGTACTTC